This T cell receptor (beta chain) was identified during a study of Ad26.COV2.S vaccination and SARS-CoV-2 variants. Study summary: Once, or twice with 56 days between doses, Ad26.COV2.S was given intramuscularly.

Treatment reported: some 19 received Ad26.COV2.S at low or high dose, single or two shots; roughly five received placebo; per-sample allocation not given. Repertoires come from day 63 after the first vaccine or placebo injection. The sample came from a Boston adult aged 18-55 years. V was pared by 6 bases and J by 0 bases, with 14 bases between. Germline V lookup: CDR1 KGHSH, CDR2 LQKENI. The CDR3 is 15 residues long. Study results and limitations: Ad26.COV2.S recipients had broader spike-specific TCRs (P = 0.0014).

Remarks on this clone: Its antigen is undetermined.

The repertoire was sequenced with immunoSEQ multiplex PCR; TCRdb's copy has only in-frame clones and lacks some. The profile shows more than 300,000 clones, around 89% of them singletons. The chain joins TRBV18 to TRBJ2-5, with a weak D call TRBD1 (5 bases). The sequences come from peripheral blood, collected in a trial of Ad26.COV2.S vaccine versus placebo. The source of this sequence is a person aged 18-60 years who received the Ad26.COV2.S COVID-19 vaccine or a placebo. CDR3: CASSSTDGYQETQYF. The DNA for the CDR3 is TGTGCCAGCTCTTCGACAGACGGGTACCAAGAGACCCAGTACTTC.